A selection of T cell receptor beta chains follows, all from one sample in a study of cytomegalovirus exposure and HLA in healthy donors. The repertoire was sequenced with immunoSEQ multiplex PCR; TCRdb's copy has only in-frame clones and lacks some. The repertoire holds 90,000 to 120,000 clones, with approximately 96% as singletons. Sequencing was carried out using PBMCs. The source is a woman younger than 35 in good health and CMV-seronegative. Both conserved end residues are part of each CDR3. D genes are given only for firm matches. Clone size is shown for a subset of rows, as once, few, many or a class of expanded clone.

DNA: TGTGCCAGCAGTGTCTTTGCGGGGGCCACAGATACGCAGTATTTT
CDR3: CASSVFAGATDTQYF
size: once
V: TRBV6-4
J: TRBJ2-3
D: -

DNA: TGCAGCGTTGCCGAAGAGCGGGGGCTCTACAATGAGCAGTTCTTC
CDR3: CSVAEERGLYNEQFF
size: -
V: TRBV29-1
J: TRBJ2-1
D: TRBD2

DNA: TGTGCCACCAGCAGAGAAAAGGGACAGCTACAAGAGACCCAGTACTTC
CDR3: CATSREKGQLQETQYF
size: -
V: TRBV15
J: TRBJ2-5
D: TRBD1

DNA: TGTGCCAGCAGGCAGGGAGGAGGGACTGAAGCTTTCTTT
CDR3: CASRQGGGTEAFF
size: -
V: TRBV6-6
J: TRBJ1-1
D: -

DNA: TGTGCCAGCAGTTCACAGGGGGCGAACACTGAAGCTTTCTTT
CDR3: CASSSQGANTEAFF
size: -
V: TRBV28
J: TRBJ1-1
D: TRBD1

DNA: TGTGCCAGCAGCCAAACTGAAAACTATGGCTACACCTTC
CDR3: CASSQTENYGYTF
size: -
V: TRBV4-2
J: TRBJ1-2
D: -

DNA: TGTGCCAGTAGTAGGGTGCAGGGCGGTGAAAAACTGTTTTTT
CDR3: CASSRVQGGEKLFF
size: -
V: TRBV19
J: TRBJ1-4
D: -

DNA: TGTGCCAGCAGTGTCGCGACAGGGGGCGGAGATACGCAGTATTTT
CDR3: CASSVATGGGDTQYF
size: once
V: TRBV28
J: TRBJ2-3
D: TRBD1

DNA: TGTGCCATCAGCCACGGACTAGCGGGGGGGCCTTTGGAGCAGTTCTTC
CDR3: CAISHGLAGGPLEQFF
size: -
V: TRBV10-3
J: TRBJ2-1
D: TRBD2

DNA: TGTGCCAGCAGCTTAGGCCGGCTAGCGGGGGGTTTGGAGACCCAGTACTTC
CDR3: CASSLGRLAGGLETQYF
size: -
V: TRBV7-2
J: TRBJ2-5
D: TRBD2

DNA: TGTGCCAGCGGCGCCGGAATCCAGGTCGGCTCTGGGGCCAACGTCCTGACTTTC
CDR3: CASGAGIQVGSGANVLTF
size: once
V: TRBV28
J: TRBJ2-6
D: -

DNA: TGCGCCAGCAGCCAAAACCCCGGGACTAGCAGCGCCGGGGAGCTGTTTTTT
CDR3: CASSQNPGTSSAGELFF
size: -
V: TRBV4-3
J: TRBJ2-2
D: TRBD2

DNA: TGCGCCAGCAGCCAAGACAGGAAGAGCTATGATGAGCAGTTCTTC
CDR3: CASSQDRKSYDEQFF
size: -
V: TRBV5-1
J: TRBJ2-1
D: -

DNA: TGTGCCAGCAGCGGAACAGGGGCCGGCACAGATACGCAGTATTTT
CDR3: CASSGTGAGTDTQYF
size: -
V: TRBV13
J: TRBJ2-3
D: TRBD1

DNA: TGCGCCAGCAGCCGGATGGACAGGGGGCTATACAATGAGCAGTTCTTC
CDR3: CASSRMDRGLYNEQFF
size: -
V: TRBV4-3
J: TRBJ2-1
D: TRBD1

DNA: TGTGCCAGCAGCCTGGCGGGTAGCGGGGACCGGGAGACCCAGTACTTC
CDR3: CASSLAGSGDRETQYF
size: -
V: TRBV4-2
J: TRBJ2-5
D: TRBD2

DNA: TGCAGCGCCGCCCCGCAGGGTTTCTATGGCTACACCTTC
CDR3: CSAAPQGFYGYTF
size: -
V: TRBV29-1
J: TRBJ1-2
D: -

DNA: TGTGCCAGCAGTGACTTTTTTTATCCGGATTCACCCCTCCACTTT
CDR3: CASSDFFYPDSPLHF
size: -
V: TRBV6-1
J: TRBJ1-6
D: -

DNA: TGTGCCACCCTCTATAGGGGAGGGGCAAAATATGGCTACACCTTC
CDR3: CATLYRGGAKYGYTF
size: -
V: TRBV19
J: TRBJ1-2
D: -

DNA: TGTGCCAGCAGCGTAGAGGGGGCCTTCGGGGAGACCCAGTACTTC
CDR3: CASSVEGAFGETQYF
size: -
V: TRBV9
J: TRBJ2-5
D: TRBD1

DNA: TGTGCCAGTTTAGCGGGACGTAGGGGCACCGGGGAGCTGTTTTTT
CDR3: CASLAGRRGTGELFF
size: -
V: TRBV19
J: TRBJ2-2
D: TRBD2

DNA: TGTGCCAGCAGCCGTGGACTAGCGGGGGCGTTAACCTACGAGCAGTACTTC
CDR3: CASSRGLAGALTYEQYF
size: -
V: TRBV7-2
J: TRBJ2-7
D: TRBD2

DNA: TGTGCCAGCTCACCACATGTCCAATACGAGCAGTACTTC
CDR3: CASSPHVQYEQYF
size: -
V: TRBV18
J: TRBJ2-7
D: -

DNA: TGTGCCAGCAGTTTAGAATGGGCTAGCGGGGGGCTGGGAGAGACCCAGTACTTC
CDR3: CASSLEWASGGLGETQYF
size: -
V: TRBV28
J: TRBJ2-5
D: TRBD2